This paragraph reports one T cell receptor (beta chain). Its antigen is currently unknown. These data are taken from a study of radiation and T cells in renal cell carcinoma. Time point in this sample: blood 2 weeks post-SBRT. Treatment specified: 15 Gy SBRT to primary tumor, nephrectomy 4 weeks later. Study results and caveats: Top tumor clonotypes rose in blood 2 weeks post-radiation, then contracted.

The CDR3 length is 13 residues. Deletions cut 5 bases from V and 6 bases from J, with 10 bases between. Germline CDR1 SGHVS, CDR2 FNYEAQ. Repertoires were generated with immunoSEQ multiplex PCR, while TCRdb's copy carries only in-frame clones and drops some. Among roughly 150,000 clones, roughly 86% were seen once, and the ten largest hold 10% to 15%. This sequence was found in a woman in her fifties or sixties with renal cell carcinoma. Sequenced material: blood, taken from a patient whose treatment included radiotherapy and nephrectomy. J is TRBJ1-4 and V is TRBV7-6; possibly TRBD1 for D (6 bases). The CDR3 loop reads CASSRYRDEKLFF. CDR3 nucleotides: TGTGCCAGCAGCCGTTACAGGGATGAAAAACTGTTTTTT.